The clone carrying this TCR beta chain was seen at least ten times. Its specificity is unknown. Time point specified: newly diagnosed GD, antithyroid drugs for less than 3 months. Making the TCR library involved RNA that had been extracted from PBMCs. These data belong to a study of regulatory T cells in long-lasting Graves disease. Study observations and caveats: Fewer public clonotypes were shared by new patients (roughly 910) than by persistent patients (2,741). Thyroid tissue went unexamined; only peripheral blood was analyzed.

Germline V gives CDR1 SGHAT, CDR2 FQNNGV. The trim removed 4 bases at V and 6 bases at J, leaving 9 bases unmatched. The CDR3 has 16 amino acids. Construction of TCR beta libraries relied on iRepertoire HTBI primers and on Arm-PCR targeting CDR3 regions. From the multiplex PCR reads, TCRdb called clonotypes with MiXCR, one entry per CDR3 protein. The sample holds about 430,000 distinct CDR3 sequences; about 15% are singletons and the top ten take over 7.5%. This sample was shared with a second study, whose subject was T cells in Graves' hyperthyroidism and ophthalmopathy. This second study says: A first-round RT-PCR of the TCR CDR3 used the HTBI primer set. Ophthalmopathy was told apart from stable hyperthyroidism by a 13 V-J model.

The receptor was isolated from a woman between 40 and 50 years old with Graves disease. The rearrangement joins TRBV11-2 to TRBJ2-1, with TRBD2 matching 10 bases. Source: peripheral blood mononuclear cells (PBMCs), taken at new diagnosis, from a patient treated with antithyroid drugs. The CDR3 region is CASSSGAGGPANEQFF. DNA for the CDR3: TGTGCCAGCAGCTCAGGAGCGGGAGGGCCAGCCAATGAGCAGTTCTTC.